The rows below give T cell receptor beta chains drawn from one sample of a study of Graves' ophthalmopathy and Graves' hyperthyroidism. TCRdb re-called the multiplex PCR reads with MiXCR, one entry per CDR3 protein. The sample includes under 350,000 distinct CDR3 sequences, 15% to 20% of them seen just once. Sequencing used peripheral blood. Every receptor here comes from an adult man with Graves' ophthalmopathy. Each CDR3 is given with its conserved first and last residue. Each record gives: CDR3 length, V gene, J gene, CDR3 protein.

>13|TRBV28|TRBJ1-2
CASSLDRVYGYTF
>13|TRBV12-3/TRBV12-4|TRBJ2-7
CASSRTGTYEQYF
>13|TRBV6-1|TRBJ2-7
CASRDRVAYEQYF
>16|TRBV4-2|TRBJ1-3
CASSQAAGASGNTIYF
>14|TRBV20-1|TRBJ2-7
CSARDPGVANEQYF
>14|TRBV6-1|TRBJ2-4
CASNEDLAKNIQYF
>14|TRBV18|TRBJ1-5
CASSPEHGNQPQHF
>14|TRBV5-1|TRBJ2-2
CASSVQGLPGELFF
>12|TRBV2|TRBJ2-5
CASIGNQETQYF
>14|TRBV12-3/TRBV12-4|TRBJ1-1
CASTNYAGGTEAFF
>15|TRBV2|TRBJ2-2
CASRMILGGTGELFF
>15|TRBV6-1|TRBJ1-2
CASSETFAVHYGYTF
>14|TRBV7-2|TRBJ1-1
CASSLKGGSAEAFF
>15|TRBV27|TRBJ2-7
CASSLSAGFGYEQYF
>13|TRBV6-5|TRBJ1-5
CASETGANQPQHF
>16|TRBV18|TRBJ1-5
CASSLSGPNSNQPQHF
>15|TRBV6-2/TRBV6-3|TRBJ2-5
CASSYSRTTQETQYF
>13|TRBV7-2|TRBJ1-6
CASSWSNNSPLHF
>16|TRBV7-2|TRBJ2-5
CASSLVAGQRGETQYF
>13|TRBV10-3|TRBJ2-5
CAISGTGQETQYF
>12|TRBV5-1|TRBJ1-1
CASKEVNTEAFF
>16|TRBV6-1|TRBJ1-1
CASSRHPGTGNTEAFF
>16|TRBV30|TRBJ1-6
CACPQGFGSYNSPLHF
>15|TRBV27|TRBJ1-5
CASSPEARAFQPQHF